The clone carrying this T cell receptor beta chain was observed a few times. Antigen specificity is unknown. TCRdb fed the reads into MiXCR, producing one record per CDR3 protein. In the table there are 250,000 to 300,000 distinct CDR3 sequences, roughly an eighth of which are singletons. The sample is drawn from a study of T cell repertoires in cytomegalovirus infection. For the study at large: Public signatures in TCR beta pointed to CMV infection and matching HLA type. General study results and limits: HLA-C-restricted CMV clonotypes gave the most frequent clonotype in two of eight donors. Pooled public TCR beta family frequency picked out CMV carriers with the relevant HLA.

The ends lost 4 bases at V and 4 bases at J; junction bases unmatched: 2. The CDR3 is 13 amino acids. Germline-derived CDR1 and CDR2 are SGHRS and YFSETQ. Sequences were obtained from PBMCs. This TCR derives from a human donor in good health (CMV status not recorded). Some clones in this sample may be carry-over from other donors' samples. The chain uses TRBV5-1 and TRBJ2-1; 7 bases map to TRBD1. The CDR3 loop reads CASSQGQYNEQFF. The CDR3 nucleotides are TGCGCCAGCAGCCAGGGACAGTACAATGAGCAGTTCTTC.